Listed below are T cell receptor beta chains from one sample, sequenced in a study of cytomegalovirus exposure and HLA in healthy donors. Produced via immunoSEQ multiplex PCR; TCRdb's table is partial and in-frame only. Of roughly 170,000 clones in the sample, about 83% are singletons; the top ten hold under 5%. The sequenced material came from PBMCs. The receptors here all came from a girl between 10 and 17 years old in good health and CMV-seropositive. The CDR3 runs from the conserved cysteine through the conserved F or W. The D gene is left open where the match is weak. Some rows have no size entry. The others give once, few or many, or a class for an expanded clone.

abundance	d_gene	v_gene	j_gene	CDR3nt	CDR3aa
-	TRBD2	TRBV5-1	TRBJ2-5	TGCGCCAGCAGCCGACTCGGGACTATCCAAGAGACCCAGTACTTC	CASSRLGTIQETQYF
-	-	TRBV5-8	TRBJ1-2	TGTGCCAGCAGCTTTCCCCAGGTTAACTATGGCTACACCTTC	CASSFPQVNYGYTF
-	-	TRBV9	TRBJ2-2	TGTGCCAGCAGCGTAGGAGGGGGGAACACCGGGGAGCTGTTTTTT	CASSVGGGNTGELFF
-	-	TRBV7-2	TRBJ2-1	TGTGCCAGCAGCGCCGGCCTTCGGACAACCAATGAGCAGTTCTTC	CASSAGLRTTNEQFF
once	TRBD2	TRBV4-1	TRBJ2-1	TGCGCCAGCAGCTCCCGCGGGGGGATAGACTACAATGAGCAGTTCTTC	CASSSRGGIDYNEQFF
once	TRBD1	TRBV29-1	TRBJ1-1	TGCAGCTCCCACCCCCGCAGGGGGTCTGAAGCTTTCTTT	CSSHPRRGSEAFF
few	-	TRBV5-1	TRBJ1-3	TGCGCCAGCAGCCCGGAGGGCTCTGGAAACACCATATATTTT	CASSPEGSGNTIYF
-	TRBD1	TRBV7-8	TRBJ1-2	TGTGCCAGCAGCTTCGGATGGGACAGTGATGGCTACACCTTC	CASSFGWDSDGYTF
-	-	TRBV9	TRBJ1-4	TGTGCCAGCAGCAGAGATGCAACTAATGAAAAACTGTTTTTT	CASSRDATNEKLFF
-	-	TRBV6-1	TRBJ1-5	TGTGCCAGCAGTGGTGGGGGGGTCCGGAATCAGCCCCAGCATTTT	CASSGGGVRNQPQHF
-	-	TRBV19	TRBJ1-5	TGTGCCAGTAGTCGGGACTACAATCAGCCCCAGCATTTT	CASSRDYNQPQHF
-	-	TRBV6-4	TRBJ2-2	TGTGCCAGCAGTCAACATACGAACACCGGGGAGCTGTTTTTT	CASSQHTNTGELFF
-	-	TRBV2	TRBJ1-2	TGTGCCAGCTCTCCAGAGGGCTATGGCTACACCTTC	CASSPEGYGYTF
once	-	TRBV6-5	TRBJ2-7	TGTGCCAGCAGTTTGGCAGTTACCTACGAGCAGTACTTC	CASSLAVTYEQYF
-	TRBD1	TRBV19	TRBJ1-1	TGTGCCAGTAGACACCCGGCACAGGGGGGGACTGAAGCTTTCTTT	CASRHPAQGGTEAFF
-	-	TRBV5-4	TRBJ1-4	TGTGCCAGCAGCTTAAGAGGGGAAAAACTGTTTTTT	CASSLRGEKLFF
-	TRBD1	TRBV6-1	TRBJ1-1	TGTGCCAGCAGGTTAACAGGGGTTTTAGAAGCTTTCTTT	CASRLTGVLEAFF
-	-	TRBV18	TRBJ1-1	TGTGCCAGCTCCCTTAACAGGGTGGGTAGGACTGAAGCTTTCTTT	CASSLNRVGRTEAFF
few	TRBD1	TRBV27	TRBJ1-1	TGTGCCAGCAGTTTAGCCTCCGGACAGGGGAAAGGTGCGACTGAAGCTTTCTTT	CASSLASGQGKGATEAFF
-	TRBD2	TRBV10-2	TRBJ2-5	TGCGCCAGCAGTGAAGAGCGGGGGGCCGAGACCCAGTACTTC	CASSEERGAETQYF
-	-	TRBV7-2	TRBJ2-3	TGTGCCAGCAGCTTAGTCAGATACCGCACAGATACGCAGTATTTT	CASSLVRYRTDTQYF
-	-	TRBV12-5	TRBJ1-5	TGTGCTAGTGGTTTGGTTAAGGACAGCCCAAGCTGGGGAGGCAATCAGCCCCAGCATTTT	CASGLVKDSPSWGGNQPQHF
-	-	TRBV27	TRBJ2-7	TGTGCCAGCAGTTTATCGGGCGGGCCAGCTTATAGACCCTACGAGCAGTACTTC	CASSLSGGPAYRPYEQYF
-	-	TRBV25-1	TRBJ2-5	TGTGCCAGCAGTGAGGCGGGACAGCCAGAGACCCAGTACTTC	CASSEAGQPETQYF
-	TRBD1	TRBV6-1	TRBJ1-5	TGTGCCAGCAGTGCCGGGACAGAGGAGCAGCCCCAGCATTTT	CASSAGTEEQPQHF
-	TRBD1	TRBV18	TRBJ2-1	TGTGCCAGCTCACCGAACAGGGGGTGGAACAATGAGCAGTTCTTC	CASSPNRGWNNEQFF
-	TRBD1	TRBV7-6	TRBJ1-2	TGTGCCAGCAGCTTAGGAGGGACAGACGGCTATGGCTACACCTTC	CASSLGGTDGYGYTF
-	-	TRBV2	TRBJ2-7	TGTGCCAGCAGTGTTGGCCCCATCTACGAGCAGTACTTC	CASSVGPIYEQYF
-	TRBD2	TRBV2	TRBJ2-7	TGTGCCAGCAGTGAAGGACTAGCTAGGGGGCAGTACTTC	CASSEGLARGQYF
-	-	TRBV2	TRBJ1-2	TGTGCCAGGGATGAACGGGAGGGGCACTATGGCTACACCTTC	CARDEREGHYGYTF
-	TRBD2	TRBV4-1	TRBJ2-5	TGCGCCAGCAGCCCCGGGGGGATGGATGCGGACCAGTACTTC	CASSPGGMDADQYF
-	-	TRBV27	TRBJ1-5	TGTGCCAGCAGTCCCCCCGGGCAGGGAGGACAGCCCCAGCATTTT	CASSPPGQGGQPQHF
-	TRBD1	TRBV29-1	TRBJ1-4	TGCAGCGTTGAAGATCCGGAGGGGGCAACGGCTAATGAAAAACTGTTTTTT	CSVEDPEGATANEKLFF